The sequence of this T cell receptor beta chain was determined in a study of naive CD8 T cells in extremely preterm neonates. Overall study results and limits: Preterm neonates shared more CDR3 nucleotide sequences (roughly 2.5%) than older groups.

Blood donors were healthy children aged roughly 16-60 months and healthy nonsmoking adults. The germline V gene encodes CDR1 SGHTS and CDR2 YDEGEE. CDR3 length: 15 amino acids. Germline trimming cut 3 bases from V and 8 bases from J; bases unmatched to any gene: 13. TCRdb keeps only in-frame clones here, not all; method: immunoSEQ multiplex PCR. The sample consists of 5,000 to 7,500 clones, roughly 98% of them appearing once. Regarding this clone: Its target is unknown.

V is TRBV5-8 and J is TRBJ1-2; 7 bases are shared with TRBD1. Sequencing was done on a sample of naive CD8+ T cells from blood. This receptor was obtained from a human donor in good health. The CDR3 here is CASSSERTGSYGYTF. The CDR3 region has the DNA TGTGCCAGCAGCTCCGAACGGACAGGTTCCTACGGCTACACCTTC.